This T cell receptor (beta chain) was observed in a study of T cell responses to AZD1222 COVID-19 vaccine (dated by TCRdb to the early 2020s). Looking at the study overall: TCR sequencing covered 233 trial participants: roughly 200 given two doses of AZD1222 and 26 given two doses of MenACWY control vaccine. Trial participants were enrolled by age into 18-55, 56-69 and 70-plus year subgroups, with roughly 160, 29 and 62 TCR-sequenced participants respectively.

General conclusions and limits of the study: The 56-69-year group was small, and its depth increase did not reach significance, likely because of low power. A significant rise in spike-specific TCR breadth and depth was observed after two AZD1222 doses relative to day 0 and relative to MenACWY recipients. Because no day 14 peak-response samples were available, the repertoires could be characterized only after the peak T cell response. Reportedly, close to half of the unique spike-specific TCRs recognized epitopes lying outside the regions that are mutated in the B.1.351 and B.1.1.7 variants. CD4 TCRs associated with the vaccine covered the entire spike protein, and the dominant responses were in regions 160-218 and 743-854. Participants were mostly white British, with more females than males. The authors suggested clonal diversity may have been underestimated. Conclusions about previously exposed vaccinees were limited because only 6 or 7 AZD1222 recipients were SARS-CoV-2 seropositive at baseline.

The time point label of this sample denotes: about 28 days (+/-7) after the second vaccine dose. AZD1222 recipients whose second dose came at about 4 weeks and those whose second dose came at about 12 weeks were combined into one group, since spike-specific TCR depth and breadth did not differ between the two schedules. Vaccinee samples came from UK trials COV001 and COV002, including a single-blind randomized controlled phase 2/3 trial of AZD1222 (ChAdOx1 nCoV-19) in healthy adults. Trial participant PBMC samples were collected at day 0 and day 28 after the second dose for TCRbeta chain sequencing. The CDR3 regions of human TCRbeta chains were analyzed by immunosequencing. The original pipeline was this. Repertoire TCRs were checked for matches against a reference library of SARS-CoV-2-specific TCRs that had been generated using the MIRA antigen-specificity platform. Breadth meant the fraction of unique TCRs that were SARS-CoV-2-associated, whereas depth meant the fraction of total T cells that were SARS-CoV-2-associated. Using the MIRA data, every spike-specific TCR was mapped to the spike region that the TCR reacted to and assigned to either a CD4 or a CD8 class. Log10-transformed breadth and depth values were compared by one-way ANOVA with Sidak's multiple comparisons tests. Drawn from immuneACCESS, this table holds only the in-frame rearrangements with V and J called that TCRdb kept. Clones are partly lost; checked studies trace under half to an unresolved V gene and leave the rest unexplained. V, J and clone size reflect that table, while D and trimming were determined from the DNA. Within this sample are 85,000 to 120,000 clones, with 90% of them counted one time only. Less than 9.5% of the sample is taken by the ten largest.

On this clone: Its antigen remains undetermined. There are no base qualities to consult, and no much larger clone falls within one base.

The sequence came from an adult who received the AZD1222 COVID-19 vaccine. The input for sequencing was peripheral blood, taken 28 days after the second AZD1222 dose.

The CDR3 is CASSWTGGDLTDTQYF. The sequenced DNA: TGCGCCAGCAGCTGGACAGGGGGTGACCTCACAGATACGCAGTATTTT. Recombination linked TRBV5-1 to TRBJ2-3, and TRBD1 aligns with 10 junction nucleotides. Counted from cysteine to phenylalanine, this CDR3 has 16 amino acids. The sequence is cut down to CDR3 DNA, 48 bases in frame from base 1. According to the germline V gene, CDR1 reads SGHRS and CDR2 reads YFSETQ. Germline trimming: 3 bases from V, 2 bases from J; junction bases outside gene matches: 6. Reference TRBV5-1 and TRBJ2-3 proteins supply the regions before and after the CDR3; the full variable domain is: KAGVTQTPRYLIKTRGQQVTLSCSPISGHRSVSWYQQTPGQGLQFLFEYFSETQRNKGNFPGRFSGRQFSNSRSEMNVSTLELGDSALYLCASSWTGGDLTDTQYFGPGTRLTVL.